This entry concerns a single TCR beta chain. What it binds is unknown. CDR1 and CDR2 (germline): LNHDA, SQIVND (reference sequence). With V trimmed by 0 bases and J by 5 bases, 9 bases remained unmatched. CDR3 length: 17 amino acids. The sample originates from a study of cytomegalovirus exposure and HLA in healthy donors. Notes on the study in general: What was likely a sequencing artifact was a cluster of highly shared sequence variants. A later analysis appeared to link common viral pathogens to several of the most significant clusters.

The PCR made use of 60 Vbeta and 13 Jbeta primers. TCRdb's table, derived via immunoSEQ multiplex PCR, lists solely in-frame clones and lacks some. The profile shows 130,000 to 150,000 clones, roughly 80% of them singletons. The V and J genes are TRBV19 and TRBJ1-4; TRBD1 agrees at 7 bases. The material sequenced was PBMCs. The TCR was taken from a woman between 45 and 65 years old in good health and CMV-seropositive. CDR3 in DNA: TGTGCCAGTAGTATAGATCCCCACAGGGGTCTAAATGAAAAACTGTTTTTT. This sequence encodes CASSIDPHRGLNEKLFF.